Listed below are T cell receptor beta chains from one sample, sequenced in a study of beta chain features in type 1 diabetes. The data were produced by immunoSEQ multiplex PCR, yet TCRdb's version contains in-frame clones alone and is incomplete. The sample has around 250,000 clones, roughly 30% seen once; the top ten hold 3.5% to 4.5%. The sample was central memory CD4+ T cells from blood. All receptors come from a man under 40 in good health. CDR3s include the opening cysteine and the closing phenylalanine or tryptophan. Fields, in order: V gene, clone size, D gene, J gene, CDR3 DNA, CDR3 protein. D genes are given only for firm matches. Not every row has a clone size; where given, it reads once, few, many or a size class.

TRBV6-5	NA	NA	TRBJ2-6	TGTGCCAGCAGTTACGGACGGGGTACCGGGGCCAACGTCCTGACTTTC	CASSYGRGTGANVLTF
TRBV30	few	NA	TRBJ2-5	TGTGCCTGGAGTAAGAACGGGCAAGAGACCCAGTACTTC	CAWSKNGQETQYF
TRBV14	NA	NA	TRBJ2-3	TGTGCCAGCAGCTGGGGACAAACAGATACGCAGTATTTT	CASSWGQTDTQYF
TRBV15	few	TRBD1	TRBJ1-1	TGTGCCACCAGCAGAATACAGGGGAGCTCTGAAGCTTTCTTT	CATSRIQGSSEAFF
TRBV20-1	once	NA	TRBJ1-1	TGCAGTGCTAGATTCGGGAGTAGGACTTTCTTT	CSARFGSRTFF
TRBV7-9	NA	NA	TRBJ2-7	TGTGCCAGCAGCGCTGGGACCTACGAGCAGTACTTC	CASSAGTYEQYF
TRBV7-2	NA	NA	TRBJ2-4	TGTTCCAGCAGCTTAGGGGGGCAGGCCCAAGTGTTGAAAAACATTCAGTACTTC	CSSSLGGQAQVLKNIQYF
TRBV7-2	NA	NA	TRBJ1-1	TGTGCCAGCAGCTTGATGGCAACCCCGACTGAAGCTTTCTTT	CASSLMATPTEAFF
TRBV5-6	few	TRBD1	TRBJ1-1	TGTGCCAGCAGCTGGACAGGGGGGCGAGGTGAAGCTTTCTTT	CASSWTGGRGEAFF
TRBV6-5	few	TRBD2	TRBJ2-7	TGTGCCAGCAGGACTAGCGGGTCCTACGAGCAGTACTTC	CASRTSGSYEQYF
TRBV30	few	NA	TRBJ2-7	TGTGCCTGGAGCTCCAGTCAGGGCTCCTACGAGCAGTACTTC	CAWSSSQGSYEQYF
TRBV25-1	many	NA	TRBJ1-1	TGTGCCAGCAGTACCGATACGGTCCTTGAAGCTTTCTTT	CASSTDTVLEAFF
TRBV7-2	few	TRBD2	TRBJ2-7	TGTGCCAGCAGCTTACTCGGGGCCAGCGGGAGCTCCTACGAGCAGTACTTC	CASSLLGASGSSYEQYF
TRBV9	NA	NA	TRBJ2-1	TGTGCCAGCAGCGGACAGAGCGGAATCACTTACAATGAGCAGTTCTTC	CASSGQSGITYNEQFF